This is a list of T cell receptor beta chains from one sample in a study of vaccination and CD4 T cells after COVID-19. TCRdb re-called the PCR reads with MiXCR, one entry per CDR3 protein. The sample holds about 12,000 distinct CDR3 sequences; 30% to 35% are singletons and the top ten take around a third. No antigen has been assigned to these receptors. The material sequenced was CD4+ T cells from blood, cultured in vitro, taken before SARS-CoV-2 vaccination. The receptors shown here come from a human donor who received a COVID-19 vaccine. The CDR3 runs from the conserved cysteine through the conserved F or W. D genes are given only for firm matches. Size is stated for part of the rows, as once, few or many counts, or as a class when the clone is expanded.

.,TRBJ2-5,few,TRBV5-4,CASDPDPDRQTQYF,TGTGCCAGCGATCCGGACCCGGATCGTCAGACCCAGTACTTC
.,TRBJ1-1,few,TRBV6-5,CASSSGGEDTEAFF,TGTGCCAGCAGTTCCGGGGGGGAGGACACTGAAGCTTTCTTT
TRBD2,TRBJ2-5,.,TRBV20-1,CSARDRLAAYQETQYF,TGCAGTGCTAGAGATCGGCTAGCGGCCTACCAAGAGACCCAGTACTTC
.,TRBJ1-4,.,TRBV6-5,CASSYFPGATNEKLFF,TGTGCCAGCAGTTACTTCCCAGGGGCAACTAATGAAAAACTGTTTTTT
.,TRBJ1-4,.,TRBV7-8,CASSHPRDGVQGEKLFF,TGTGCCAGCAGCCATCCCCGCGACGGGGTGCAGGGGGAAAAACTGTTTTTT
.,TRBJ1-3,.,TRBV2,CASTDGQTSGNTIYF,TGTGCCAGCACTGACGGACAGACCTCTGGAAACACCATATATTTT
.,TRBJ1-6,few,TRBV19,CASSTTLSRFNSPLHF,TGTGCCAGTAGTACGACGTTGAGCAGGTTTAATTCACCCCTCCACTTT
.,TRBJ2-7,.,TRBV20-1,CSAGQGVYEQYF,TGCAGTGCCGGCCAGGGCGTGTACGAGCAGTACTTC
TRBD1,TRBJ2-7,.,TRBV6-1,CASQNRQGIYEQYF,TGTGCCAGCCAAAATAGACAGGGAATCTACGAGCAGTACTTC
TRBD2,TRBJ2-1,few,TRBV7-2,CASSRGLGDDEQFF,TGTGCCAGCAGCCGAGGACTAGGAGACGATGAGCAGTTCTTC
.,TRBJ2-3,few,TRBV11-3,CASSSVGVYSTDTQYF,TGTGCCAGCAGCTCGGTGGGCGTCTATAGCACAGATACGCAGTATTTT
TRBD1,TRBJ1-5,few,TRBV20-1,CSARTGSNQPQHF,TGCAGTGCTAGGACAGGGAGCAATCAGCCCCAGCATTTT
.,TRBJ2-7,few,TRBV6-5,CASSYQGGMYEQYF,TGTGCCAGCAGTTATCAGGGGGGTATGTACGAGCAGTACTTC
TRBD1,TRBJ2-2,.,TRBV7-2,CASRGYRGTGELFF,TGTGCCAGCAGGGGTTACAGGGGCACCGGGGAGCTGTTTTTT
TRBD2,TRBJ2-5,.,TRBV19,CASSIPGLAGQETQYF,TGTGCCAGTAGTATCCCAGGACTAGCGGGTCAAGAGACCCAGTACTTC
.,TRBJ2-7,.,TRBV5-5,CASSLEGGGGEQYF,TGTGCCAGCAGCTTGGAAGGTGGAGGGGGAGAGCAGTACTTC
TRBD2,TRBJ2-3,.,TRBV7-3,CASSVVSGGTDTQYF,TGTGCCAGCAGCGTGGTTAGCGGGGGCACAGATACGCAGTATTTT
.,TRBJ1-5,.,TRBV5-8,CASSPDLWDSNQPQHF,TGTGCCAGCAGCCCGGACCTTTGGGATAGCAATCAGCCCCAGCATTTT
.,TRBJ1-1,.,TRBV5-6,CASSLVVGAGTEAFF,TGTGCCAGCAGCTTGGTGGTGGGGGCCGGCACTGAAGCTTTCTTT
.,TRBJ1-1,few,TRBV19,CASDKQGSEAFF,TGTGCCAGCGATAAACAGGGATCTGAAGCTTTCTTT
TRBD1,TRBJ2-7,.,TRBV20-1,CSAERTGGNEQYF,TGCAGTGCGGAAAGGACAGGGGGAAACGAGCAGTACTTC
.,TRBJ1-5,.,TRBV5-5,CASSLGTVNSNQPQHF,TGTGCCAGCAGCTTGGGGACGGTGAATAGCAATCAGCCCCAGCATTTT
.,TRBJ1-5,few,TRBV7-2,CASSLDREEPQHF,TGTGCCAGCAGCTTAGATAGGGAGGAGCCCCAGCATTTT
TRBD1,TRBJ1-5,few,TRBV20-1,CSAGTGVNQPQHF,TGCAGTGCTGGGACAGGGGTGAATCAGCCCCAGCATTTT
TRBD2,TRBJ2-4,.,TRBV20-1,CSARLVAGNDGTKNIQYF,TGCAGTGCTAGATTAGTAGCGGGGAATGACGGAACCAAAAACATTCAGTACTTC
TRBD1,TRBJ1-5,few,TRBV10-2,CASRRGGGQPQHF,TGCGCCAGCAGAAGAGGGGGCGGTCAGCCCCAGCATTTT
.,TRBJ1-1,.,TRBV21-1,CASSKFGDDIFEGTEAFF,TGTGCCAGCAGCAAATTTGGGGACGACATCTTCGAGGGAACTGAAGCTTTCTTT
TRBD1,TRBJ1-2,few,TRBV5-1,CASSFTGGSDYGYTF,TGCGCCAGCAGCTTTACAGGGGGCTCAGACTATGGCTACACCTTC
TRBD2,TRBJ2-7,.,TRBV27,CASSPSSGGSSYEQYF,TGTGCCAGCAGTCCGTCTAGCGGGGGGTCGTCCTACGAGCAGTACTTC